This entry concerns a single TCR beta chain. The antigen is not known. Treatment specified: oral pan-JAK inhibitor, 5-10 mg twice daily. This specimen comes from a study of CD8+ T cells in alopecia areata. The wider study: Percent of scalp involved defined treated patients' severity scores. Study-wide points: Sequenced scalp T cells also include alphabeta T cells resident in normal skin.

CDR1 is SGHRS and CDR2 is YFSETQ in the germline V gene. The length of the CDR3 is 14 residues. The V end was cut by 5 bases, the J end by 5 bases, with 13 bases between. Extracted RNA was reverse transcribed into cDNA, the sequencing template. Sequencing was performed with immunoSEQ multiplex PCR; in TCRdb, only in-frame clones are kept and a portion is missing. The sample shows fewer than 250,000 clones, roughly 60% of them seen only once. The specimen was CD4+ T cells sorted from blood, collected at week 24, from a patient treated with tofacitinib. The chain combines TRBV5-1 with TRBJ2-2; D is unresolved. The source is a human donor with alopecia areata. The CDR3 sequence: CASRISEPTGELFF. The CDR3 region has the DNA TGCGCCAGCAGAATCAGCGAACCGACCGGGGAGCTGTTTTTT.